A single sample is the source of the 21 T cell receptor beta chains below, sequenced in a study of cytomegalovirus exposure and HLA in healthy donors. Sequencing used immunoSEQ multiplex PCR; TCRdb keeps in-frame clones, though not all of them. Altogether approximately 280,000 clones are present, roughly 90% being singletons, with the ten largest covering about 0.99%. The specimen sequenced was PBMCs. The source is a woman aged 18 to 35 in good health and CMV-seronegative.

V and J are TRBV7-3 and TRBJ2-7; 8 bases are a match to TRBD2. Germline assignment: CDR1 SGHTA and CDR2 FQGTGA. This CDR3 region has 18 residues. Germline trimming cut 1 base from V and 1 base from J; bases unmatched to any gene: 12. The CDR3 nucleotides are TGTGCCAGCAGCTTAAACCCCGCCGGGGGGGTAGGATCCTACGAGCAGTACTTC. It translates to CASSLNPAGGVGSYEQYF.

The chain uses TRBV19 and TRBJ1-2; 9 nucleotides match TRBD1. CDR3 length equals 13 residues. With V trimmed by 6 bases and J by 6 bases, 5 bases remained unmatched. CDR1 is LNHDA and CDR2 is SQIVND in the germline V gene (reference sequence). Here the CDR3 reads CASRGTGTDGYTF. As DNA, the CDR3 is TGTGCCAGTAGAGGGACAGGGACTGATGGCTACACCTTC.

This chain joins TRBV15 and TRBJ1-1, with D tentatively TRBD1 (5 bases). The CDR3 is 15 residues long. CDR1 and CDR2 (germline): LNHNV, YYDKDF (reference sequence). V was clipped by 1 base and J by 1 base, with 10 bases between them. The CDR3 here is CATSRGQLENTEAFF. DNA for the CDR3: TGTGCCACCAGCAGAGGACAGTTAGAGAACACTGAAGCTTTCTTT.

The chain is built from TRBV25-1 and TRBJ1-2; D unclear. The V end lost 0 bases, the J end lost 5 bases, and 4 bases lay between the germline ends. CDR3 length: 12 residues. Germline CDR1 MGHDK, CDR2 SYGVNS. The CDR3 DNA reads as TGTGCCAGCAGTGAATACAGTTATGGCTACACCTTC. Its protein product is CASSEYSYGYTF.

This chain connects TRBV7-9 to TRBJ2-2; 8 bases align to TRBD1. Germline lookup yields CDR1 SEHNR and CDR2 FQNEAQ (reference sequence). Trimming took 5 bases from V and 2 from J; bases not matched to a gene: 4. The CDR3 is made up of 15 amino acids. Here the CDR3 DNA reads TGTGCCAGCAGCAGTGGACAGGGTAACACCGGGGAGCTGTTTTTT. Protein sequence: CASSSGQGNTGELFF.

This chain links TRBV10-3 with TRBJ2-2; 8 bases line up with TRBD1. V lost 8 bases to trimming and J lost 5 bases; unmatched junction nucleotides: 10. Germline CDR1 reads ENHRY; CDR2 reads SYGVKD. The CDR3 loop spans 15 amino acids. This CDR3 reads CAIRKTGGQTGELFF. Written as DNA, the CDR3 is TGTGCCATCCGAAAAACAGGGGGGCAAACCGGGGAGCTGTTTTTT.

This chain uses TRBV10-3 with TRBJ1-1; no reliable D call. This CDR3 spans 11 amino acids. Trimming shortened V by 5 bases and J by 7 bases, and 8 bases separated the two germline ends. Per germline, CDR1 ENHRY and CDR2 SYGVKD. The CDR3 DNA reads TGTGCCATCAGTAGCCTAGATGAAGCTTTCTTT. Its translation is CAISSLDEAFF.

This chain links TRBV15 with TRBJ2-7; 9 bases line up with TRBD1. The CDR3 runs to 14 residues. Germline assignment: CDR1 LNHNV and CDR2 YYDKDF (reference sequence). The V gene end was trimmed by 7 bases and the J gene end by 2 bases; junction bases not matched to a gene: 6. The CDR3 sequence: CATKDRGRTYEQYF. DNA for the CDR3: TGTGCCACCAAGGACAGGGGAAGAACCTACGAGCAGTACTTC.

The V and J genes are TRBV5-1 and TRBJ2-5; 8 nucleotides match TRBD1. The CDR3 has 15 amino acids. CDR1 and CDR2 from the germline V gene are SGHRS and YFSETQ. V was clipped by 3 bases and J by 3 bases; unmatched bases: 7. The CDR3 reads CASSSGDRWEETQYF. The CDR3 DNA reads TGCGCCAGCAGCTCGGGGGACAGGTGGGAAGAGACCCAGTACTTC.

This chain connects TRBV29-1 to TRBJ1-2; TRBD1 matches 9 bases. CDR1 and CDR2 (germline): SQVTM, ANQGSEA. The V segment lost 6 bases and the J segment 6 bases; nucleotides outside the gene matches: 5. This CDR3 has 12 amino acids. Written as DNA, the CDR3 is TGCAGCGTGGCCGGGACAGGGCATGGCTACACCTTC. As protein: CSVAGTGHGYTF.

The chain recombines TRBV14 with TRBJ2-7, with TRBD1 matching over 7 bases. Losses at the gene ends were 4 bases for V and 1 base for J; bases not matched to a gene: 10. The CDR3 consists of 16 residues. The germline gives CDR1 SGHDN, CDR2 FVKESK. CDR3 DNA sequence: TGTGCCAGCAGCCTATACTCCGGGACAGCTTCCTACGAGCAGTACTTC. Translation: CASSLYSGTASYEQYF.

This clone was observed a single time. The CDR3: CASSIGLAGIYNEQFF. CDR3 in DNA: TGTGCCAGCAGTATCGGACTAGCGGGGATCTACAATGAGCAGTTCTTC. The V gene is TRBV27, the J gene TRBJ2-1, with 12 bases identical to TRBD2. V shed 5 bases, J shed 3 bases, and the junction held 5 bases outside the gene matches. The CDR3 sequence is 16 residues long. In germline, CDR1 is MNHEY, CDR2 SMNVEV (reference sequence).

The V gene is TRBV7-2, the J gene TRBJ1-5; perhaps TRBD1 as D (5 bases). Germline CDR1 reads SGHTA; CDR2 reads FQGNSA. V was shortened by 3 bases and J by 2 bases, with 11 bases between the two germline ends. The CDR3 extends over 15 amino acids. CDR3 loop: CASSLSGNRNQPQHF. In DNA, the CDR3 is TGTGCCAGCAGCTTGTCAGGGAACCGCAATCAGCCCCAGCATTTT. Together with reference TRBV7-2 and TRBJ1-5, the CDR3 gives the full variable domain: GAGVSQSPSNKVTEKGKDVELRCDPISGHTALYWYRQSLGQGLEFLIYFQGNSAPDKSGLPSDRFSAERTGGSVSTLTIQRTQQEDSAVYLCASSLSGNRNQPQHFGDGTRLSIL.

J is TRBJ2-3 and V is TRBV7-9, with 11 bases aligning to TRBD2. In germline, CDR1 is SEHNR, CDR2 FQNEAQ (reference sequence). The CDR3 is 16 amino acids. The trim removed 2 bases at V and 0 bases at J, leaving 1 base unmatched. For the CDR3, the DNA is TGTGCCAGCAGCTTACTAGCGGGAGGCAGCACAGATACGCAGTATTTT. Amino acid sequence: CASSLLAGGSTDTQYF. Complete variable domain (other parts from reference TRBV7-9 and TRBJ2-3): DTGVSQNPRHKITKRGQNVTFRCDPISEHNRLYWYRQTLGQGPEFLTYFQNEAQLEKSRLLSDRFSAERPKGSFSTLEIQRTEQGDSAMYLCASSLLAGGSTDTQYFGPGTRLTVL.

The chain is built from TRBV28 and TRBJ1-1; a weak D match, TRBD1 (5 bases). Germline CDR1 reads MDHEN; CDR2 reads SYDVKM. The CDR3 spans 14 residues. Trimming removed 3 bases from V and 5 bases from J, with 13 bases in between. The CDR3 spells CASSLAGWVTEAFF. In DNA form, the CDR3 reads TGTGCCAGCAGTTTGGCAGGGTGGGTTACTGAAGCTTTCTTT. Complete variable domain (other parts from reference TRBV28 and TRBJ1-1): DVKVTQSSRYLVKRTGEKVFLECVQDMDHENMFWYRQDPGLGLRLIYFSYDVKMKEKGDIPEGYSVSREKKERFSLILESASTNQTSMYLCASSLAGWVTEAFFGQGTRLTVV.

J is TRBJ2-1 and V is TRBV6-5; 16 bases are a match to TRBD2. Germline CDR1 reads MNHEY; CDR2 reads SVGAGI. The CDR3 consists of 14 residues. V trimming: 6 bases; J trimming: 9 bases; junction bases outside the gene matches: 2. The CDR3 loop reads CASRGTSGRGEQFF. The CDR3 nucleotides read TGTGCCAGCAGGGGGACTAGCGGGAGGGGTGAGCAGTTCTTC.

This sequence joins TRBV7-2 and TRBJ2-6; 7 bases match TRBD1. The CDR3 totals 15 residues. V lost 5 bases to trimming and J lost 2 bases; unmatched junction nucleotides: 3. Germline V gene lookup returns CDR1 SGHTA and CDR2 FQGNSA. CDR3 amino acids: CASSKQGTGANVLTF. The DNA for the CDR3 is TGTGCCAGCAGCAAACAGGGGACTGGGGCCAACGTCCTGACTTTC.

This sequence joins TRBV2 and TRBJ1-1; 7 bases are shared with TRBD1. CDR3 size: 14 residues. In germline, CDR1 is SNHLY, CDR2 FYNNEI. V shed 6 bases, J shed 7 bases, and the junction held 11 bases outside the gene matches. CDR3: CASSVGGQTIEAFF. CDR3 in DNA: TGTGCCAGCAGCGTAGGGGGACAGACCATTGAAGCTTTCTTT.

J is TRBJ2-7 and V is TRBV29-1; 12 bases are a match to TRBD1. There are 12 residues in the CDR3. Germline CDR1 and CDR2: SQVTM and ANQGSEA. Losses at the gene ends were 7 bases for V and 7 bases for J; bases not matched to a gene: 5. CDR3 DNA sequence: TGCAGCGACCCGGGACAGGGGGCTGAGCAGTACTTC. Its protein product is CSDPGQGAEQYF.

The genes are TRBV5-4 and TRBJ1-1; the match to TRBD1 covers 8 bases. Germline V gives CDR1 SGHNT, CDR2 YYREEE (reference sequence). The CDR3 length is 14 residues. V was pared by 5 bases and J by 4 bases, with 7 bases of the junction left unmatched. DNA of the CDR3: TGTGCCAGCAGAAGTGCAGGGGGCATCACTGAAGCTTTCTTT. Its protein product is CASRSAGGITEAFF.

This clone has a single count. The rearrangement uses TRBV6-5 and TRBJ2-7, with TRBD1 identical over 7 bases. Germline CDR1 and CDR2: MNHEY and SVGAGI. The CDR3 has 14 residues. With V trimmed by 6 bases and J by 3 bases, 8 bases remained unmatched. CDR3 nucleotides: TGTGCCAGCAGCCCCCGGGACAGAGACTACGAGCAGTACTTC. It yields the protein CASSPRDRDYEQYF.